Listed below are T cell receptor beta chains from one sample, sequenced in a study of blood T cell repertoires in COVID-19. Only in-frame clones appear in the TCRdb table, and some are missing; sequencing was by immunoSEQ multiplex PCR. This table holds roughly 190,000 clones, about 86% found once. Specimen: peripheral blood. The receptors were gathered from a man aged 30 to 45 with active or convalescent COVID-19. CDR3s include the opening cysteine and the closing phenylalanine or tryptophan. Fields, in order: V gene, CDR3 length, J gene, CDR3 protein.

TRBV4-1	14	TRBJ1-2	CASSPELANYGYTF
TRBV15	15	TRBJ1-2	CATSREGGAKDGYTF
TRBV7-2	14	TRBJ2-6	CASRRNSGANVLTF
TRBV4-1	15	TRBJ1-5	CASSQYRDSNQPQHF
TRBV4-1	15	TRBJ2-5	CASSQDPTGKETQYF
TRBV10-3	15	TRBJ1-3	CAIRRDTRSGNTIYF
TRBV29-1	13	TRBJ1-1	CSVLPGTSSEAFF
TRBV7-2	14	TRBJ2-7	CASSSSGRAYEQYF
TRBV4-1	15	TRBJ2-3	CASSPLGQGAAKQYF
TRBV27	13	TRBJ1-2	CASSFPGMVGYTF
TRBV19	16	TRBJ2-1	CASSIRGGNNYNEQFF
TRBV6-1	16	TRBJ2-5	CASSEKGRGPQETQYF
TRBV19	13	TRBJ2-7	CASSILTGGAQYF
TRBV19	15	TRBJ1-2	CASSIGDRKSYGYTF
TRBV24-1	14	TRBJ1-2	CATSPGQGVYGYTF
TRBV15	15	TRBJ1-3	CATSRDRGTGNTIYF